The 5 T cell receptor beta chains in this list originate from one sample, sequenced in a study of cytomegalovirus exposure and HLA in healthy donors. Amplification used 60 Vbeta primers and 13 Jbeta primers. Produced via immunoSEQ multiplex PCR; TCRdb's table is partial and in-frame only. This table has 120,000 or so clones, about 68% appearing once. The source material was PBMCs. Source of these receptors: a woman between 50 and 59 years old in good health and CMV-seropositive.

The chain carries TRBV2 and TRBJ1-4; D is possibly TRBD1 (6 bases). The CDR3 is 14 residues long. Trimming cost V 4 bases and J 10 bases, with 16 bases left between them. The germline V gene encodes CDR1 SNHLY and CDR2 FYNNEI. CDR3 DNA sequence: TGTGCCAGCAGTGCCGGCGGGGGCGAGGTAAAACTGTTTTTT. It specifies CASSAGGGEVKLFF.

This rearrangement joins TRBV27 to TRBJ2-5; 7 bases line up with TRBD2. CDR1 and CDR2 from the germline V gene are MNHEY and SMNVEV (reference sequence). CDR3 length: 14 amino acids. J gave up 3 bases and V 5 bases, and 6 bases lay outside the gene matches. The CDR3 region is CASSKLGGKETQYF. The CDR3 bases are TGTGCCAGCAGTAAGCTGGGGGGGAAAGAGACCCAGTACTTC.

The V call is TRBV6-5, the J call TRBJ1-3; 10 bases line up with TRBD1. V dropped 6 bases and J dropped 6; count of bases not matched to a gene: 5. Germline CDR1 reads MNHEY; CDR2 reads SVGAGI. The CDR3 extends over 14 amino acids. The CDR3 reads CASSDRGLKNTIYF. Written as DNA, the CDR3 is TGTGCCAGCAGCGACAGGGGGCTGAAAAACACCATATATTTT.

This chain links TRBV5-1 with TRBJ1-1; D might be TRBD1 (6 bases). Trimming stripped 0 bases from V and 2 bases from J, with 20 bases between. The CDR3 spans 18 residues. Germline loops: CDR1 SGHRS, CDR2 YFSETQ. The CDR3 region is CASSLASGTQIRNTEAFF. Here the CDR3 DNA reads TGCGCCAGCAGCTTGGCTTCCGGGACACAGATCCGAAACACTGAAGCTTTCTTT. Complete variable domain (other parts from reference TRBV5-1 and TRBJ1-1): KAGVTQTPRYLIKTRGQQVTLSCSPISGHRSVSWYQQTPGQGLQFLFEYFSETQRNKGNFPGRFSGRQFSNSRSEMNVSTLELGDSALYLCASSLASGTQIRNTEAFFGQGTRLTVV.

The chain links TRBV28 to TRBJ2-7; D remains unclear. Germline V lookup: CDR1 MDHEN, CDR2 SYDVKM. The germline V and J ends were trimmed by 5 bases and 13 bases, with 21 bases remaining between them. The CDR3 runs to 13 residues. The CDR3 region is CASSPTPGSSGYF. As DNA, the CDR3 is TGTGCCAGCAGTCCCACCCCCGGGTCAAGTGGATACTTC.